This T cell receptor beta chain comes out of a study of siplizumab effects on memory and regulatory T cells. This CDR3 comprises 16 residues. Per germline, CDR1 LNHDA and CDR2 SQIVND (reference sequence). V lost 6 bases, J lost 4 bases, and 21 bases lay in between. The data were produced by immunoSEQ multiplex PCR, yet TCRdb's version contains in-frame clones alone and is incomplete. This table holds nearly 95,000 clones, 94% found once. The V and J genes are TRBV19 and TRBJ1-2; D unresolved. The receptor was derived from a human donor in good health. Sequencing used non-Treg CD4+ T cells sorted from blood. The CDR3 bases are TGTGCCAGTAGCCCCCTCGGCAGCCAAGTTTTCTATGGCTACACCTTC. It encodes CASSPLGSQVFYGYTF.